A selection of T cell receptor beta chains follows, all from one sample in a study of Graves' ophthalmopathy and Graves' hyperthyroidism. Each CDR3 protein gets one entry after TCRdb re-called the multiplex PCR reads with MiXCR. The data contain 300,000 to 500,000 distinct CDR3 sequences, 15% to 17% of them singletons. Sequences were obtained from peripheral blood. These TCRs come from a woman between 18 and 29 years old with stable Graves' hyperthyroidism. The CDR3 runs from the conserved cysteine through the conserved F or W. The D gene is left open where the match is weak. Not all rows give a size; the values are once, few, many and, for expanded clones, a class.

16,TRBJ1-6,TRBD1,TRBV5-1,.,TGCGCCAGCAGCTTGGCCGGGACAGCAAGAAATTCACCCCTCCACTTT,CASSLAGTARNSPLHF
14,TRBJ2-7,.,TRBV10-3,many,TGTGCCATCAAACCGGGACACGATCCTACGAAGCAGTACTTC,CAIKPGHDPTKQYF
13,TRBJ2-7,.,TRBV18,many,TGTGCCAGCTCACCGGACGGACAGTACGAGCAGTACTTC,CASSPDGQYEQYF
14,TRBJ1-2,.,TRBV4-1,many,TGCGCCAGCAGCCAAGAGGGCTCGAACTATGGCTACACCTTC,CASSQEGSNYGYTF
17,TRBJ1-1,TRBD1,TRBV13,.,TGTGCCGGCAGCTCAAGGGGGACAGGGTGGGGGAACACTGAAGCTTTCTTT,CAGSSRGTGWGNTEAFF
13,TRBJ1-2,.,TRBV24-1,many,TGTGCCACCAGTGGGGGGGCGGCGTATGGCTACACCTTC,CATSGGAAYGYTF
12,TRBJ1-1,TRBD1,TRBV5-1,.,TGCGCCAGCAGCTGGGACAGGCCGTTTATCTTCTTT,CASSWDRPFIFF
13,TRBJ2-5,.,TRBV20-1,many,TGCAGTGCTAGAGAGGGGGATCCCTGGACCCAGTACTTC,CSAREGDPWTQYF
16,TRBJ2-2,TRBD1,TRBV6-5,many,TGTGCCAGCAGTTACTTTGGGACAGGGTGGGCCGGGGAGCTGTTTTTT,CASSYFGTGWAGELFF
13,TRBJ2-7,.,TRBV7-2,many,TGTGCCAGCAGCTTACGACCCGGCTACGAGCAGTACTTC,CASSLRPGYEQYF
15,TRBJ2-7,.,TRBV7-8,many,TGTGCCAGCAGCTTCGGAAGGGATAGGTCCTACGAGCAGTACTTC,CASSFGRDRSYEQYF
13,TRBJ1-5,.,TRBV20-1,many,TGCAGTGCTAGGGTGGCAGGGAATCAGCCCCAGCATTTT,CSARVAGNQPQHF
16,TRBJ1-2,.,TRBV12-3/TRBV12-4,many,TGTGCCAGCAGTTTGGATCTGGGGTTGATATTCGATGGCTACACCTTC,CASSLDLGLIFDGYTF
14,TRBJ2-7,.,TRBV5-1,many,TGCGCCAGCAGCTTGGACAGGGTCTCCTACGAGCAGTACTTC,CASSLDRVSYEQYF
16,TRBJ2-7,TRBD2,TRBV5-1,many,TGCGCCAGCAGCTTGTATACTAGCGGGGACCCCTACGAGCAGTACTTC,CASSLYTSGDPYEQYF
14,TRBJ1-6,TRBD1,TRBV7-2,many,TGTGCCAGCAGCTTAAGTACAGGGGGTTCACCCCTCCACTTT,CASSLSTGGSPLHF
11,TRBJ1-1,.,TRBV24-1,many,TGTGCCACTCGAAGGGGGGATGAAGCTTTCTTT,CATRRGDEAFF
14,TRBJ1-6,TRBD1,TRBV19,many,TGTGCCAGTAGTATCACAGGGGCCGATTCACCCCTCCACTTT,CASSITGADSPLHF
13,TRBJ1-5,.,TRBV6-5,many,TGTGCCAGCAGTTGGAAGGGCGATCAGCCCCAGCATTTT,CASSWKGDQPQHF
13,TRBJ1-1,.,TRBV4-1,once,TGCGCCAGCAGCCAGCGAATGAACACTGAAGCTTTCTTT,CASSQRMNTEAFF
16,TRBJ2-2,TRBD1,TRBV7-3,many,TGTGCCAGCAGCTCCGGGACAGCCGAGAACACCGGGGAGCTGTTTTTT,CASSSGTAENTGELFF
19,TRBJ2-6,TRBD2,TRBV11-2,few,TGTGCCAGCAGCGCCAATGGCGGGGGGGCAGGCTCTGGGGCCAACGTCCTGACTTTC,CASSANGGGAGSGANVLTF
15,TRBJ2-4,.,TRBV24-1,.,TGTGCCACCAGTGATCTCAAGACAGGCGCCGGCATTAAGTACTTC,CATSDLKTGAGIKYF
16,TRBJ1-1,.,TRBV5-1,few,TGCGCCAGCAGCTTACCTCAGGGGATTATGAACACTGAAGCTTTCTTT,CASSLPQGIMNTEAFF
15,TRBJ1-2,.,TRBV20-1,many,TGCAGTGCTAGAGAGGCGGGCAGCCCTGGACTTGGCTACACCTTC,CSAREAGSPGLGYTF
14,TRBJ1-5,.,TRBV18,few,TGTGCCAGCTCAATAGACAGCCTTTACGGGCCCCAGCATTTT,CASSIDSLYGPQHF
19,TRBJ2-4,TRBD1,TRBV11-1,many,TGTGCCAGCAGCTTAGTCGGCGGGACAGGGGCGCGAGCCAAAAACATTCAGTACTTC,CASSLVGGTGARAKNIQYF
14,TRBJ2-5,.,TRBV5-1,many,TGCGCCAGCAGCTTATCAGGTTTTCTAGAGACCCAGTACTTC,CASSLSGFLETQYF
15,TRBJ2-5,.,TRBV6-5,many,TGTGCCAGCCTCGGCTTTGGGTGGTACCAAGAGACCCAGTACTTC,CASLGFGWYQETQYF
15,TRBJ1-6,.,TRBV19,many,TGTGCCAGTAGCCAAGAAGGGACACGAAATTCACCCCTCCACTTT,CASSQEGTRNSPLHF
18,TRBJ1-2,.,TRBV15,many,TGTGCCACCAGCAGAGATCCGGGACTAGACCCGTCTGTCGGTGGCTACACCTTC,CATSRDPGLDPSVGGYTF
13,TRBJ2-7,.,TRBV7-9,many,TGTGCCAGCAGCGCCGACATTACCTACGAGCAGTACTTC,CASSADITYEQYF
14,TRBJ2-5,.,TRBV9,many,TGTGCCAGCAGCGTAGGGGCACTACAAGAGACCCAGTACTTC,CASSVGALQETQYF
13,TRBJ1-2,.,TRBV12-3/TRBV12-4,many,TGTGCCAGCAGCCTCACTAGAGGAGGTGGCTACACCTTC,CASSLTRGGGYTF
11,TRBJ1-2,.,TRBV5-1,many,TGCGCCAGCAGCAGCCCCAATGGCTACACCTTC,CASSSPNGYTF
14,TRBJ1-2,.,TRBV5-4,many,TGTGCCACTAAAGGGGAAGTCTCTAACTATGGCTACACCTTC,CATKGEVSNYGYTF
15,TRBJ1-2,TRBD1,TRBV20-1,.,TGCAGTGCAAGCCCCCGACAGGGACTTAACTATGGCTACACCTTC,CSASPRQGLNYGYTF
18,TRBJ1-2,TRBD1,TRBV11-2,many,TGTGCCAGCAGCTTAAGTTTGGACAGGAGAAAACTTAACTATGGCTACACCTTC,CASSLSLDRRKLNYGYTF
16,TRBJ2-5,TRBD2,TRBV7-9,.,TGTGCCAGCAGCCATACAAATAAACTAGCGGAAGAGACCCAGTACTTC,CASSHTNKLAEETQYF
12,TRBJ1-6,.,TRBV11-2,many,TGTGCCAGCAGACCGACCGGGGGCACCCTCCACTTT,CASRPTGGTLHF
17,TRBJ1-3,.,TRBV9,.,TGTGCCAGCAGCGTAGTTCCACTGTCGAGCTCTGGAAACACCATATATTTT,CASSVVPLSSSGNTIYF
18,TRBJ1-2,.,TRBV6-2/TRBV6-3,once,TGTGCCAGGCCCCCGTACGGGGATTGGGGGAAGGTAGTCTTTGGCTACACCTTC,CARPPYGDWGKVVFGYTF
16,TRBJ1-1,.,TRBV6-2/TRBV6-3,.,TGTGCCAGCAGTTTCCCTCCTCAGGTTATTTACACTGAAGCTTTCTTT,CASSFPPQVIYTEAFF
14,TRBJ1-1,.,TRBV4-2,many,TGTGCCAGCAGCCAAGATCCGACAGGTTCAGAAGCTTTCTTT,CASSQDPTGSEAFF